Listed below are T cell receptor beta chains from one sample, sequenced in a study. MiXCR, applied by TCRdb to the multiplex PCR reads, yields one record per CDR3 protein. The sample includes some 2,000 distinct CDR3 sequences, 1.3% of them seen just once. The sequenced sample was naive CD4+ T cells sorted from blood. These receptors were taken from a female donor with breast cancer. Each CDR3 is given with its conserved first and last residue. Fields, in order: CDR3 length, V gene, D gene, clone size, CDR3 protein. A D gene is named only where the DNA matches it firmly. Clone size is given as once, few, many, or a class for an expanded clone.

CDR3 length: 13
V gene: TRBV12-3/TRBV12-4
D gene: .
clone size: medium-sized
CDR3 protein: CASSWRVVYGYTF

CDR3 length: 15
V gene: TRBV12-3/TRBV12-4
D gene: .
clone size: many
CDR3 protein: CASRLGAGGNYGYTF

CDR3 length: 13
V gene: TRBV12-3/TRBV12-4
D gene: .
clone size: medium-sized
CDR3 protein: CASSLRQVYGYTF

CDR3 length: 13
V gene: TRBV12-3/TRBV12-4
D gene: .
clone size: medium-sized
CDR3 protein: CASSLAATNGYTF

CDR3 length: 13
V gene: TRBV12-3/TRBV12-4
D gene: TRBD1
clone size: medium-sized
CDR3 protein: CASSWTGFSGYTF

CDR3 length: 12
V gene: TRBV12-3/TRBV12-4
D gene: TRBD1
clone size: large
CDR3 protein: CASSRTGYGYTF

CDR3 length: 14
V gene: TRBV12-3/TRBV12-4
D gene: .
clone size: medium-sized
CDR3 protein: CASNSRESQYGYTF

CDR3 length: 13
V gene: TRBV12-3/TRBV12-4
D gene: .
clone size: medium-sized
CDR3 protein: CASSGLRGGGYTF

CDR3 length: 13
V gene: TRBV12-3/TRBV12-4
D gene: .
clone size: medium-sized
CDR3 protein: CASSFTGLSGYTF

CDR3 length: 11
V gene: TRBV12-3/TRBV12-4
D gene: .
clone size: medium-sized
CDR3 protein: CASFFNYGYTF

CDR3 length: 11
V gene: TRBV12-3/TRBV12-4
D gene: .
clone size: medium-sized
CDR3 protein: CASSLGGGYTF

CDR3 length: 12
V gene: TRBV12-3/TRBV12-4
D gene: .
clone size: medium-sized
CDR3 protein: CASTLDGYGYTF

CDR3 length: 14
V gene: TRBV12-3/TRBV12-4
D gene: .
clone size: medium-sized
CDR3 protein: CASSLGSGRYGYTF

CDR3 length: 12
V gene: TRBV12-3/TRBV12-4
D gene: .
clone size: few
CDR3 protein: CASSLELYGYTF

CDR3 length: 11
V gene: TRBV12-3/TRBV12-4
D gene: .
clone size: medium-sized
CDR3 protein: CASSFGPGYTF